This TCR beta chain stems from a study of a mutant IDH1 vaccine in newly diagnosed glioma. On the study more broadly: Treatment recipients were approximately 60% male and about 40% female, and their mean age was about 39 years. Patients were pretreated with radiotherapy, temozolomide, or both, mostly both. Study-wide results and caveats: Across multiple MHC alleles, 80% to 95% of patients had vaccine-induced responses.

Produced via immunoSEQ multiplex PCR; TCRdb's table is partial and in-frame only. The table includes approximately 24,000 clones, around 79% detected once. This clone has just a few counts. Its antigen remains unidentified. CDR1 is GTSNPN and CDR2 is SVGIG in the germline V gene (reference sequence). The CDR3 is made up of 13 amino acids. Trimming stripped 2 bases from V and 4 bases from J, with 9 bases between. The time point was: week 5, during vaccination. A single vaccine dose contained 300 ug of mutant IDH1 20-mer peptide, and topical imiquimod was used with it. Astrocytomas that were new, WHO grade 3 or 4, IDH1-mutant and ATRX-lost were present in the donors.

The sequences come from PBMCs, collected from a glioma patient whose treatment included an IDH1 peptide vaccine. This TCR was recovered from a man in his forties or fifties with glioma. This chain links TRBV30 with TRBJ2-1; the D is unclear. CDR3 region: CAWSLANYNEQFF. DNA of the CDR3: TGTGCCTGGAGTCTGGCTAATTACAATGAGCAGTTCTTC.